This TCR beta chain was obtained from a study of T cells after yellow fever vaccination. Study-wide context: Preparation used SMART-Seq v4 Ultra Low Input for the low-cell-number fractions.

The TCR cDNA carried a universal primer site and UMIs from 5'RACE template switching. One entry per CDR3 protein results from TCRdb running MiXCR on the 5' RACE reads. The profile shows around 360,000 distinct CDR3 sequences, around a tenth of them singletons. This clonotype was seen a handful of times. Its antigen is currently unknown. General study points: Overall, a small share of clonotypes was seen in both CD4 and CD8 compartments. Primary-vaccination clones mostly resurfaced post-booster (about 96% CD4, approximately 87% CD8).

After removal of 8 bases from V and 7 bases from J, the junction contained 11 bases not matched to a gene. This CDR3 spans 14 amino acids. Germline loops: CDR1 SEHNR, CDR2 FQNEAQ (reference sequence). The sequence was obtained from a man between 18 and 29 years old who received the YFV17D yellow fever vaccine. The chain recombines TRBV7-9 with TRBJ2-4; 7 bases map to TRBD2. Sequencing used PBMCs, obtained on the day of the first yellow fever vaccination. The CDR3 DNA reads TGTGCCAGCGCCCCGGGGGGTGGGTCGAACATTCAGTACTTC. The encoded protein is CASAPGGGSNIQYF.